This TCR beta chain was captured by sequencing in a study of shared clonotypes between healthy human individuals. Investigators spread the genomic DNA of each subset evenly over several immunoSEQ plates. Clones were read by immunoSEQ multiplex PCR, and TCRdb kept only the in-frame ones, dropping some. The sample has 2 million to 2.5 million clones, almost 96% seen once. Donors, without exception, were Caucasian adults residing in Nashville, Tennessee. Germline trimming cut 4 bases from V and 4 bases from J; bases unmatched to any gene: 1. Germline CDR1 SGHRS, CDR2 YFSETQ. The CDR3 is 12 residues long.

The chain carries TRBV5-1 and TRBJ1-1; the match to TRBD1 covers 7 bases. Sequencing input: naive CD4+ T cells sorted from blood. Indicated subset: CD45RA+ positively selected. This receptor was taken from a man in his late teens or twenties in good health. The CDR3 reads CASSQGGTEAFF. CDR3 nucleotides: TGCGCCAGCAGCCAGGGGGGCACTGAAGCTTTCTTT. The variable domain in full, with the rest retrieved from reference TRBV5-1 and TRBJ1-1, is KAGVTQTPRYLIKTRGQQVTLSCSPISGHRSVSWYQQTPGQGLQFLFEYFSETQRNKGNFPGRFSGRQFSNSRSEMNVSTLELGDSALYLCASSQGGTEAFFGQGTRLTVV.